This T cell receptor (beta chain) comes out of a study of blood T cell repertoires in COVID-19 (dated by TCRdb to the early 2020s). Notes on the research overall: Samples from collaborators originated in the United States, Italy and Spain and spanned both the acute and convalescent phases of COVID-19. The samples were drawn from two sources: the first 160 participants of the ongoing ImmuneRACE study, and 1,254 subjects contributed by 6 global collaborators. The dataset comprised deeply sampled blood TCRbeta repertoires from subjects exposed to, actively infected with, or recovered from COVID-19. The prospective study material was composed of cDNA or gDNA derived from T cells, B-cell-depleted T cells, or PBMCs. A de-identified subject ID, COVID-19 status, age in years and sex were almost always included in the sample metadata. HLA class I and class II types, where available, came from metadata supplied by the sample provider rather than from assay-based typing. A freely available public database, intended as a resource for researchers studying the immune response to SARS-CoV-2, is where the repertoires were released.

Concerning this clone: Which antigen it targets is not known. Base qualities are not at hand, and no much larger clone is one base apart.

In the prospective study, participants were about 18 to 90 years old, resided in fewer than 25 geographic areas of the United States, and were enrolled through a virtual design. To assign participants to cohorts, the prospective study relied on clinical history that participants themselves reported in a screening survey and a study questionnaire. Recovered participants in ImmuneRACE Cohort 3 were defined as having two consecutive negative NP/OP PCR tests, clearance from a healthcare professional, or resolution of symptoms. Mobile phlebotomists in the prospective study collected whole blood, serum and a nasopharyngeal or oropharyngeal swab from every participant. Additional blood draws and questionnaires over an approximately two-month period could optionally be provided by prospective study participants. Before DNA extraction, blood samples from the prospective study were shipped at room temperature or frozen.

The CDR3, from cysteine to phenylalanine, totals 15 residues. Only the CDR3 DNA is retained, 45 bases long and in frame from the first base. The germline V gene (reference sequence) gives CDR1 as DFQATT and CDR2 as SNEGSKA. Trimming costs V 3 bases and J 0 bases, and their ends lie 12 bases apart. General conclusions and limits of the study: Clinical and demographic metadata were provided uncurated, with the amount varying by source and participant.

TCRbeta CDR3 regions were amplified from genomic DNA by means of the immunoSEQ Assay, a bias-controlled multiplex PCR. Per the original workflow: The number of nucleated cells in each sample was estimated from the amplification of reference gene primers within the assay. To quantify the absolute abundance of each unique TCRbeta CDR3 rearrangement, sequence reads were collapsed and filtered. For each sample, productive Simpson clonality was calculated as the square root of Simpson's diversity index over productive rearrangements. This is the immuneACCESS table as TCRdb keeps it, with only in-frame sequences that have V and J called. A part of the clones is gone; compared with another copy, unresolved V genes explain less than half, and the rest is unexplained. D and trimming were read from the DNA, whereas the V and J calls and clone size are those reported in that table. Counted in this sample were approximately 300,000 clones; approximately 92% of them appeared once. In total, the top ten clones hold around 18% of the sample.

The specimen was PBMCs or T cells enriched from blood (not recorded which). This clonotype was obtained from a woman aged 25 to 39 who had recovered from COVID-19. The rearranged segments are TRBV20-1 and TRBJ2-1; the D gene is perhaps TRBD2, from 7 matching bases. The sequenced DNA: TGCAGTGCTAGTCGGGGGGCAAGCTCCTACAATGAGCAGTTCTTC. It encodes CSASRGASSYNEQFF.